The source of this TCR beta chain is a study of regulatory and conventional T cells in breast cancer. From germline, CDR1 is MNHNS and CDR2 SASEGT. Trimming left V 2 bases short and J 6 bases short, with 8 bases between. The CDR3 runs 13 residues. This clonotype has more than one count but fewer than ten. TCRdb re-derived calls from the PCR reads in MiXCR, one entry per CDR3 protein. In the table there are fewer than 11,000 distinct CDR3 sequences, roughly a third of which are singletons. This receptor was identified in a male donor in good health. Sequencing was performed on conventional T cells from blood. The chain joins TRBV6-1 to TRBJ1-5; D ambiguous. CDR3 residues: CASSERRAQPQHF. Here the CDR3 DNA reads TGTGCCAGCAGTGAACGGAGGGCTCAGCCCCAGCATTTT.